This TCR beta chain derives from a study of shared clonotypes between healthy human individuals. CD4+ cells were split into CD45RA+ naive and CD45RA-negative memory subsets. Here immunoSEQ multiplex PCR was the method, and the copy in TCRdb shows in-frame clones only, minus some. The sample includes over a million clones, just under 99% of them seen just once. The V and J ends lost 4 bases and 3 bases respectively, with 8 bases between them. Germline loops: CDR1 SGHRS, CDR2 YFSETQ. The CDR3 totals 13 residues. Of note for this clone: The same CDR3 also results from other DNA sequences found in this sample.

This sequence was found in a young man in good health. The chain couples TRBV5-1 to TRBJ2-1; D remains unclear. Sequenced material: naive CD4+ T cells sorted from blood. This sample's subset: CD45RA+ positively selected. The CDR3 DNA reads TGCGCCAGCAGCCTGGGCAACTACAATGAGCAGTTCTTC. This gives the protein CASSLGNYNEQFF.